A single sample gave rise to the 6 T cell receptor beta chains below, sequenced in a study of post-analysis software for immune sequencing data. Study-wide results and caveats: Patients had higher frequencies than controls of five TRBV segments, including TRBV5-6, TRBV5-1 and TRBV20-1.

Antigens for these TCRs are unknown. Each TCR beta cDNA library carried unique molecular identifiers. Each CDR3 protein is one row after TCRdb ran MiXCR on the PCR reads. The sample records 350,000 to 500,000 distinct CDR3 sequences, 35% to 45% being singletons. The sample comprised blood. These receptors originate from a girl aged 2 to 9 with multiple sclerosis.

The chain is built from TRBV10-3 and TRBJ2-3; TRBD2 agrees at 9 bases. V dropped 3 bases and J dropped 3; count of bases not matched to a gene: 4. CDR1 ENHRY and CDR2 SYGVKD come from the germline V gene. The CDR3 has 15 amino acids. The chain's CDR3 is CAISDLAGTTDTQYF. As DNA, the CDR3 is TGTGCCATCAGTGACCTAGCGGGGACAACAGATACGCAGTATTTT.

This rearrangement joins TRBV29-1 to TRBJ2-7; possible D gene TRBD1, 6 bases. The CDR3 extends over 13 amino acids. V was cut by 0 bases and J by 4 bases, with 10 bases left in between. The germline gives CDR1 SQVTM, CDR2 ANQGSEA. CDR3 DNA sequence: TGCAGCGTTGAAGATAAACAGGGTTACGAGCAGTACTTC. Protein product: CSVEDKQGYEQYF.

In this sample, this clonotype turned up a few times. V and J are TRBV29-1 and TRBJ2-5; 7 nucleotides align to TRBD2. The trim removed 4 bases at V and 11 bases at J, leaving 25 bases unmatched. Germline V gene lookup returns CDR1 SQVTM and CDR2 ANQGSEA. The CDR3 is 17 amino acids. This CDR3 is CSVVAPRAGVAYNEQYF. CDR3 DNA sequence: TGCAGCGTTGTTGCCCCTCGGGCGGGGGTTGCCTACAATGAGCAGTACTTC.

The genes are TRBV7-2 and TRBJ1-5; D not resolved. The CDR3 is made up of 14 amino acids. V lost 6 bases and J 4 bases, leaving 13 bases between the germline ends. Germline V CDR1 and CDR2: SGHTA, FQGNSA. The CDR3 protein is CASRDAGVNQPQHF. The CDR3 DNA follows: TGTGCCAGCAGGGACGCAGGTGTGAATCAGCCCCAGCATTTT.

The gene calls are TRBV7-9 and TRBJ2-7, with 7 bases matching TRBD1. There are 14 residues in the CDR3. V lost 3 bases to trimming and J lost 1 base; unmatched junction nucleotides: 3. Germline lookup yields CDR1 SEHNR and CDR2 FQNEAQ (reference sequence). The CDR3 is CASSLTGQSYEQYF. The CDR3 DNA reads TGTGCCAGCAGCTTGACAGGGCAATCCTACGAGCAGTACTTC.

This clonotype was detected a few times. The CDR3 here is CASSEAGGRGNEQFF. DNA of the CDR3: TGTGCCAGCAGCGAGGCGGGGGGGCGTGGAAATGAGCAGTTCTTC. The chain employs TRBV7-3 and TRBJ2-1, with 9 bases that match TRBD2. Germline CDR1 and CDR2: SGHTA and FQGTGA. There are 15 residues in the CDR3. The V and J ends lost 5 bases and 7 bases, in that order; junction bases with no gene match: 9.